A single sample is the source of the 5 T cell receptor beta chains below, sequenced in a study of blood T cell repertoires in COVID-19 (dated by TCRdb to the early 2020s). Receptors were amplified or captured by the immunoSEQ multiplex PCR assay. What TCRdb holds here is the immuneACCESS table cut down to in-frame rearrangements. Part of the clones is not present; checked against another copy, under half of the missing clones reflect an unresolved V gene, and the others are unexplained. Counted in this sample were around 120,000 clones; just under 80% of them appeared once. 25% of the sample is taken by the ten largest. Sequenced: peripheral blood. The receptors come from a human donor in a cohort sampled during active COVID-19.

The V and J genes are TRBV3-1 (or the pseudogene TRBV3-2) and TRBJ2-5, with unresolved D. CDR1 is LGHDT, CDR2 YNNKEL, per germline (reference sequence). With 0 bases removed from V and 4 bases from J, the gap between germline ends came to 6 bases. The CDR3 contains 13 residues. CDR3 sequence: CASSQEPGETQYF. The CDR3 DNA sequence: TGTGCCAGCAGCCAAGAACCGGGAGAGACCCAGTACTTC.

The V call is TRBV7-9, the J call TRBJ1-5; D unresolved. This CDR3 comprises 14 residues. Germline V lookup: CDR1 SEHNR, CDR2 FQNEAQ (reference sequence). Trimming took 4 bases from V and 8 from J, leaving 15 bases between them. Written as DNA, the CDR3 is TGTGCCAGCAGCTCAACGAGGGTCGTGGAGCCCCAGCATTTT. Its protein product is CASSSTRVVEPQHF.

The CDR3 sequence is CASSLVPLGGVGTDTQYF. The CDR3 nucleotides read TGCGCCAGCAGCTTGGTACCCCTGGGGGGAGTCGGCACAGATACGCAGTATTTT. The chain couples TRBV5-1 to TRBJ2-3, with D tentatively TRBD2 (6 bases). The CDR3 has 18 amino acids. Germline V lookup: CDR1 SGHRS, CDR2 YFSETQ. The ends were cut back, 0 bases at V and 1 base at J, with 18 bases in the middle.

This chain links TRBV18 with TRBJ2-1; 9 positions match TRBD2. This CDR3 comprises 16 residues. V was clipped by 3 bases and J by 4 bases; unmatched bases: 7. Per the germline V gene, CDR1 is KGHSH and CDR2 is LQKENI. CDR3 DNA sequence: TGTGCCAGCTCACCCTCGGGGACTAGCAGTTACAATGAGCAGTTCTTC. This encodes CASSPSGTSSYNEQFF.

This clone occurred once. The chain employs TRBV7-9 and TRBJ2-3, with 9 bases that match TRBD1. CDR1 is SEHNR, CDR2 FQNEAQ, per germline (reference sequence). V shed 1 base, J shed 3 bases, and the junction held 2 bases outside the gene matches. CDR3 length: 15 residues. The CDR3 spells CASSLETGGTDTQYF. CDR3 nucleotide sequence: TGTGCCAGCAGCTTAGAGACAGGGGGGACAGATACGCAGTATTTT.